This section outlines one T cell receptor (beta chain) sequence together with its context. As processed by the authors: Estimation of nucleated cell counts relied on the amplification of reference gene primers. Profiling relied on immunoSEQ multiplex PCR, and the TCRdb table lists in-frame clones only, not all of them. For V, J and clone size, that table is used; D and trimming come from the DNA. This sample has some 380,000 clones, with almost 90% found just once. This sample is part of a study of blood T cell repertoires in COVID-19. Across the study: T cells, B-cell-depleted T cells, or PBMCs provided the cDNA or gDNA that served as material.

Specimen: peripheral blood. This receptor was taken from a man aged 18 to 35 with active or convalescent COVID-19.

CDR3 in DNA: TGTGCCAGCAGTAGGGAGGGGACAGGACACTATGGCTACACCTTC. Protein sequence: CASSREGTGHYGYTF. This chain joins TRBV6-5 and TRBJ1-2; 8 bases line up with TRBD1. Unmatched junction bases numbered 8, after V lost 5 bases and J lost 3 bases. Per germline, CDR1 MNHEY and CDR2 SVGAGI. This CDR3 is 15 amino acids long.